Presented here are 24 T cell receptor beta chains from one specimen sequenced in a study of OX40 agonist ivuxolimab in advanced cancers. The protocol was immunoSEQ multiplex PCR, while the TCRdb copy is restricted to in-frame clones and leaves out a portion. The data contain some 35,000 clones, approximately 80% of them singletons. Sequenced material: CD4+ or CD8+ T cells sorted from blood, taken in a trial of the OX40 agonist ivuxolimab. All receptors come from an adult with an advanced solid tumor such as melanoma, head and neck, liver or kidney cancer.

The chain recombines TRBV27 with TRBJ2-3, with unresolved D. Between the trimmed V and J ends, which lost 4 bases and 1 base, there was a span of 15 bases. Germline loops: CDR1 MNHEY, CDR2 SMNVEV (reference sequence). The CDR3 length is 16 residues. CDR3 in DNA: TGTGCCAGCAGTTCGTTAGATGCTACAGGCACAGATACGCAGTATTTT. Translation gives CASSSLDATGTDTQYF.

The chain employs TRBV7-9 and TRBJ1-4; TRBD1 matches 10 bases. The CDR3 length is 18 residues. With 7 bases clipped from V and 7 bases from J, the junction kept 18 bases outside the gene matches. The germline V gene encodes CDR1 SEHNR and CDR2 FQNEAQ (reference sequence). CDR3 bases: TGTGCCAGCACCCTAGGAGAGACAGGGGGCCCGGGTGGTGAAAAACTGTTTTTT. Protein: CASTLGETGGPGGEKLFF.

The genes are TRBV6-6 and TRBJ2-7; 9 nucleotides agree with TRBD1. From germline, CDR1 is MNHNY and CDR2 SVGAGI (reference sequence). The CDR3 consists of 14 residues. With V trimmed by 5 bases and J by 0 bases, 2 bases remained unmatched. CDR3 residues: CASSGQGYSYEQYF. CDR3 coding DNA: TGTGCCAGCAGTGGACAGGGGTACTCCTACGAGCAGTACTTC.

V gene TRBV15 combines with J gene TRBJ2-4; D gene ambiguous. The V end was cut by 5 bases, the J end by 3 bases, with 8 bases between. This CDR3 has 13 amino acids. The germline V gene has CDR1 LNHNV and CDR2 YYDKDF (reference sequence). As DNA, the CDR3 is TGTGCCACCAGCTCACTTTTCAAAAACATTCAGTACTTC. It yields the protein CATSSLFKNIQYF.

The chain has TRBV28 and TRBJ2-3, with D possibly being TRBD2 (5 bases). Germline loops: CDR1 MDHEN, CDR2 SYDVKM. V was cut by 2 bases and J by 2 bases, with 11 bases left in between. The CDR3 spans 15 residues. In DNA, the CDR3 is TGTGCCAGCAGTTTAAAGGGAGATCACACAGATACGCAGTATTTT. This sequence encodes CASSLKGDHTDTQYF.

This chain joins TRBV6-6 and TRBJ2-1, with 9 nucleotides matching TRBD2. This CDR3 has 15 amino acids. CDR1 and CDR2 (germline): MNHNY, SVGAGI (reference sequence). The trim removed 2 bases at V and 4 bases at J, leaving 3 bases unmatched. Here the CDR3 reads CASSYAAGGYNEQFF. CDR3 bases: TGTGCCAGCAGTTACGCGGCGGGAGGGTACAATGAGCAGTTCTTC.

The chain carries TRBV5-1 and TRBJ2-3; 8 bases map to TRBD2. V was clipped by 6 bases and J by 2 bases; unmatched bases: 11. The germline gives CDR1 SGHRS, CDR2 YFSETQ. The CDR3 is made up of 16 amino acids. The CDR3 here is CASNLAGLRYTDTQYF. In DNA form, the CDR3 reads TGCGCCAGCAACTTAGCGGGGTTAAGATACACAGATACGCAGTATTTT.

The chain has TRBV4-1 and TRBJ1-1, with a weak D call TRBD1 (5 bases). In germline, CDR1 is MGHRA, CDR2 YSYEKL. Between the trimmed V and J ends, which lost 7 bases and 6 bases, there was a span of 24 bases. The CDR3 contains 16 residues. CDR3 sequence reads: CASNRPSEGIYAEAFF. The CDR3 nucleotides are TGCGCCAGCAACCGACCCTCGGAGGGGATTTATGCTGAAGCTTTCTTT.

The chain carries TRBV28 and TRBJ1-2, with D maybe TRBD1 (5 bases). This CDR3 comprises 13 residues. The germline V gene has CDR1 MDHEN and CDR2 SYDVKM. V shed 7 bases and J shed 5 bases, with 14 bases lying between them. The DNA of the CDR3 is TGTGCCAGCACTCGGAAGGGGAGGTATGGCTACACCTTC. Its protein product is CASTRKGRYGYTF.

This sequence joins TRBV10-3 and TRBJ2-3; D possibly corresponds to TRBD2 (6 bases). The CDR3 has 16 residues. Trimming removed 0 bases at V and 0 bases at J, with 10 bases between. Germline V gene data show CDR1 as ENHRY and CDR2 as SYGVKD. The DNA of the CDR3 is TGTGCCATCAGTGAGTCGATGGGGACTAGCACAGATACGCAGTATTTT. Protein sequence: CAISESMGTSTDTQYF.

The chain joins TRBV9 to TRBJ2-7; D remains ambiguous. Germline V gene data show CDR1 as SGDLS and CDR2 as YYNGEE. There are 13 residues in the CDR3. The ends were cut back, 0 bases at V and 3 bases at J, with 7 bases in the middle. Written as DNA, the CDR3 is TGTGCCAGCAGCGTAGCCTCTTACTACGAGCAGTACTTC. Translating gives CASSVASYYEQYF.

The V and J genes are TRBV5-1 and TRBJ2-4; D gene ambiguous. The CDR3 is made up of 13 amino acids. Trimming stripped 2 bases from V and 5 bases from J, with 8 bases between. CDR1 SGHRS and CDR2 YFSETQ come from the germline V gene. Written as DNA, the CDR3 is TGCGCCAGCAGCTTTGACCCCCAAAACATTCAGTACTTC. Translation: CASSFDPQNIQYF.

This chain links TRBV11-3 with TRBJ2-2, with D possibly being TRBD1 (6 bases). Trimming removed 2 bases at V and 2 bases at J, with 15 bases between. The CDR3 runs 17 residues. Germline values: CDR1 SGHNT, CDR2 YENEEA. As DNA, the CDR3 is TGTGCCAGCAGCTTAAAACACGGACAGATTAACACCGGGGAGCTGTTTTTT. This encodes CASSLKHGQINTGELFF.

The J gene is TRBJ2-7, the V gene TRBV6-1; D uncertain. From germline, CDR1 is MNHNS and CDR2 SASEGT. The CDR3 totals 13 residues. With 5 bases removed from V and 1 base from J, the gap between germline ends came to 9 bases. The CDR3 DNA sequence: TGTGCCAGCAGTTTGGTGGGATCCTACGAGCAGTACTTC. It specifies CASSLVGSYEQYF.

The chain couples TRBV9 to TRBJ2-6, with D possibly matching TRBD1 (6 bases). The CDR3 contains 18 residues. Germline values: CDR1 SGDLS, CDR2 YYNGEE. The V end was cut by 0 bases, the J end by 2 bases, with 15 bases between. The CDR3 reads CASSVVARRGAGANVLTF. The CDR3 DNA reads as TGTGCCAGCAGCGTAGTCGCCCGCAGGGGCGCTGGGGCCAACGTCCTGACTTTC.

The chain combines TRBV30 with TRBJ2-3; 10 bases align to TRBD2. This CDR3 is built from 17 residues. Germline V gene sequence: CDR1 GTSNPN, CDR2 SVGIG (reference sequence). V trimming: 4 bases; J trimming: 2 bases; junction bases outside the gene matches: 12. The CDR3 spells CAWTPRASGRITDTQYF. The DNA of the CDR3 is TGTGCCTGGACCCCTAGGGCTAGCGGGAGAATCACAGATACGCAGTATTTT.

This clone was seen more than once but under ten times. This sequence joins TRBV18 and TRBJ1-4; D unresolved. The CDR3 sequence is 10 residues long. The V end was cut by 1 base, the J end by 11 bases, with 2 bases between. The V gene's germline CDR1 is KGHSH and CDR2 LQKENI. CDR3 sequence reads: CASSPRKLFF. Here the CDR3 DNA reads TGTGCCAGCTCACCACGGAAACTGTTTTTT.

The rearrangement joins TRBV6-1 to TRBJ2-7; possible D gene TRBD1, 6 bases. V lost 4 bases, J lost 2 bases, and 9 bases lay in between. The CDR3 is made up of 13 amino acids. Germline V lookup: CDR1 MNHNS, CDR2 SASEGT. Written as DNA, the CDR3 is TGTGCCAGCAGTGCGGGACATACCTACGAGCAGTACTTC. Translating it yields CASSAGHTYEQYF.

A few counts support this clone. The genes are TRBV29-1 and TRBJ1-1; 9 bases align to TRBD1. V lost 6 bases, J lost 0 bases, and 8 bases stayed unmatched. CDR3 size: 15 residues. Germline V CDR1 and CDR2: SQVTM, ANQGSEA. The CDR3: CSVTNRDRVNTEAFF. The CDR3 bases are TGCAGCGTCACAAACCGGGACAGGGTGAACACTGAAGCTTTCTTT.

The chain has TRBV5-1 and TRBJ1-5; 7 bases align to TRBD1. This CDR3 is built from 14 residues. Germline V gene sequence: CDR1 SGHRS, CDR2 YFSETQ. The J segment lost 3 bases and the V segment lost 3 bases, leaving 3 bases of the junction unmatched. The CDR3 DNA is TGCGCCAGCAGCTCGGGACAGCCCAATCAGCCCCAGCATTTT. Encoded protein: CASSSGQPNQPQHF.

The chain employs TRBV7-9 and TRBJ1-1; D is uncertain. With 7 bases removed from V and 4 bases from J, the gap between germline ends came to 16 bases. The CDR3 runs 14 residues. Germline V gives CDR1 SEHNR, CDR2 FQNEAQ (reference sequence). The CDR3 reads CASTPGWEGTEAFF. CDR3 bases: TGTGCCAGCACGCCCGGGTGGGAGGGCACTGAAGCTTTCTTT.

The chain uses TRBV6-5 and TRBJ1-2, with a weak D call TRBD1 (5 bases). Trimming shortened V by 2 bases and J by 4 bases, and 11 bases separated the two germline ends. This CDR3 region has 14 residues. Germline CDR1 reads MNHEY; CDR2 reads SVGAGI. This CDR3 is CASSYTGGGYGYTF. The CDR3 bases are TGTGCCAGCAGTTACACCGGCGGGGGCTATGGCTACACCTTC.

The chain recombines TRBV4-3 with TRBJ2-2; TRBD2 agrees at 13 bases. The CDR3 sequence is 17 residues long. CDR1 and CDR2 (germline): LGHNA, YSLEER. Trimming removed 0 bases from V and 7 bases from J; junction bases left unmatched: 5. The CDR3 loop reads CASSQDGLAGEIGELFF. The CDR3 bases are TGCGCCAGCAGCCAAGATGGACTAGCGGGAGAGATCGGGGAGCTGTTTTTT.

The V gene is TRBV18, the J gene TRBJ1-2; D remains ambiguous. CDR3 length equals 17 residues. V was clipped by 0 bases and J by 1 base, with 15 bases between them. From germline, CDR1 is KGHSH and CDR2 LQKENI. CDR3 region: CASSPPIYKGINYGYTF. CDR3 in DNA: TGTGCCAGCTCACCACCCATCTATAAAGGAATTAACTATGGCTACACCTTC.